Below, 28 T cell receptor beta chains from the same sample are listed, as sequenced in a study of pediatric ulcerative colitis. Libraries were prepared by immunoSEQ multiplex PCR; TCRdb keeps only in-frame clonotypes and omits some of them. The sample records approximately 37,000 clones, roughly 71% being singletons. During colonoscopy, one to two rectal pinch biopsies were collected. Sample: gut tissue. The receptors were gathered from a boy younger than 18 with severe ulcerative colitis.

V gene TRBV2 combines with J gene TRBJ2-2, with TRBD1 matching over 8 bases. The germline gives CDR1 SNHLY, CDR2 FYNNEI. CDR3 length: 14 amino acids. Trimming at V came to 3 bases and at J to 4 bases, leaving 1 base not matched to a gene. CDR3 sequence: CASSETGVTGELFF. CDR3 coding DNA: TGTGCCAGCAGTGAGACAGGGGTCACCGGGGAGCTGTTTTTT.

The rearrangement joins TRBV7-9 to TRBJ2-5; D could derive from TRBD1 or TRBD2 (6 bases each). Trimming removed 5 bases at V and 0 bases at J, with 13 bases between. The CDR3 is 15 residues long. Germline CDR1 is SEHNR and CDR2 is FQNEAQ (reference sequence). Here the CDR3 DNA reads TGTGCCAGCAGCCCGGGGGCCCTCTACCAAGAGACCCAGTACTTC. This encodes CASSPGALYQETQYF.

As to this clone: The final CDR3 position lacks the conserved phenylalanine or tryptophan, pointing to a likely read error. The V gene is TRBV6-6, the J gene TRBJ1-6; D unclear. Germline CDR1 is MNHNY and CDR2 is SVGAGI (reference sequence). The V gene lost 4 bases and the J gene lost 13 bases, with 11 bases spanning the gap. This CDR3 has 12 amino acids. CDR3 sequence (DNA): TGTGCCAGCAGTTCGTTCGGAGCGCCCCTCCACCTT. Protein sequence: CASSSFGAPLHL.

V gene TRBV9 combines with J gene TRBJ1-6, with TRBD1 matching over 8 bases. This CDR3 has 20 residues. Per germline, CDR1 SGDLS and CDR2 YYNGEE. Losses at the gene ends were 0 bases for V and 7 bases for J; bases not matched to a gene: 18. Written as DNA, the CDR3 is TGTGCCAGCAGCGTAGAGTCGGGTATCGCCAGGACAGGGTGGAATTCACCCCTCCACTTT. Its protein is CASSVESGIARTGWNSPLHF.

The chain recombines TRBV7-9 with TRBJ1-1; 7 bases align to TRBD1. V was clipped by 7 bases and J by 3 bases; unmatched bases: 11. Germline V lookup: CDR1 SEHNR, CDR2 FQNEAQ (reference sequence). The CDR3 spans 15 residues. DNA of the CDR3: TGTGCCAGCATCCCTCAGGGGGGTACGGACACTGAAGCTTTCTTT. Encoded protein: CASIPQGGTDTEAFF.

Concerning this clone: Since no conserved phenylalanine or tryptophan closes the CDR3, a read error is the likely cause. V usage is TRBV5-4 and J usage is TRBJ1-6; D remains ambiguous. CDR3 length: 13 residues. Germline CDR1 is SGHNT and CDR2 is YYREEE (reference sequence). V lost 2 bases and J 7 bases, leaving 7 bases between the germline ends. CDR3 in amino acids: CASSFGTNSPLHL. The CDR3 nucleotides are TGTGCCAGCAGCTTCGGAACAAATTCACCCCTCCACCTT.

The chain recombines TRBV10-3 with TRBJ2-7; D might be TRBD2 (7 bases). V was pared by 0 bases and J by 3 bases, with 12 bases between. Looked up from germline, CDR1 is ENHRY and CDR2 is SYGVKD. The CDR3 spans 15 residues. The CDR3 coding sequence is TGTGCCATCAGTGAGTCGGGCGGGGGCATCTACGAGCAGTACTTC. Its translation is CAISESGGGIYEQYF.

V usage is TRBV28 and J usage is TRBJ2-7; D tentatively fits TRBD1 or TRBD2 (5 bases each). Trimming stripped 6 bases from V and 4 bases from J, with 19 bases between. Per germline, CDR1 MDHEN and CDR2 SYDVKM. The CDR3 spans 15 residues. The CDR3 loop reads CASRPPGRSSYEQYF. In DNA, the CDR3 is TGTGCCAGCAGGCCACCGGGACGGAGCTCGTACGAGCAGTACTTC.

The chain recombines TRBV4-2 with TRBJ1-2; possible D gene TRBD1, 6 bases. The CDR3 is 16 residues long. Germline loops: CDR1 LGHNA, CDR2 YNFKEQ. The V gene lost 0 bases and the J gene lost 0 bases, with 11 bases spanning the gap. The CDR3 protein is CASSQDRTEPNYGYTF. CDR3 coding DNA: TGTGCCAGCAGCCAAGATAGGACAGAGCCTAACTATGGCTACACCTTC.

The rearrangement links TRBV28 to TRBJ2-3; 8 nucleotides line up with TRBD2. J lost 5 bases, V lost 3 bases, and 13 bases had no gene match. This CDR3 region has 17 residues. Germline V CDR1 and CDR2: MDHEN, SYDVKM. The CDR3 is CASSLAPGGSGVDTQYF. In nucleotides, the CDR3 is TGTGCCAGCAGTTTGGCCCCCGGGGGTAGCGGGGTAGATACGCAGTATTTT.

The rearrangement uses TRBV5-1 and TRBJ1-6; 11 bases match TRBD1. Germline V gives CDR1 SGHRS, CDR2 YFSETQ. The CDR3 is 17 amino acids. J was trimmed by 7 bases and V by 2 bases; bases with no gene match: 8. CDR3 sequence reads: CASSFGGRDRGNSPLHF. The DNA for the CDR3 is TGCGCCAGCAGCTTTGGCGGGAGGGACAGGGGGAATTCACCCCTCCACTTT.

The CDR3 region is CASSWTDRAYGYTF. The CDR3 DNA is TGCGCCAGCAGCTGGACGGACAGGGCCTATGGCTACACCTTC. The V call is TRBV5-1, the J call TRBJ1-2; TRBD1 matches 8 bases. The germline V gene encodes CDR1 SGHRS and CDR2 YFSETQ. This CDR3 is built from 14 residues. The ends lost 3 bases at V and 4 bases at J; junction bases unmatched: 5.

The CDR3: CASTLTRVWGRETQYF. The CDR3 bases are TGTGCCAGCACCCTGACAAGGGTGTGGGGGCGGGAGACCCAGTACTTC. The chain couples TRBV6-6 to TRBJ2-5; D is perhaps TRBD1 (6 bases). Trimming stripped 7 bases from V and 5 bases from J, with 23 bases between. Looked up from germline, CDR1 is MNHNY and CDR2 is SVGAGI (reference sequence). This CDR3 region has 16 residues.

As for this clone: The CDR3 end shows no conserved phenylalanine or tryptophan, and so a read error is likely. The chain links TRBV6-1 to TRBJ1-6, with unresolved D. The CDR3 covers 15 residues. Germline V gene lookup returns CDR1 MNHNS and CDR2 SASEGT. The V gene lost 4 bases and the J gene lost 3 bases, with 10 bases spanning the gap. The DNA for the CDR3 is TGTGCCAGCAGTGGCGGGGTCCTCTATAATTCACCCCTCCACCTT. Amino acids: CASSGGVLYNSPLHL.

The V gene is TRBV19, the J gene TRBJ2-1; 7 bases fit TRBD2. This CDR3 has 16 amino acids. The germline gives CDR1 LNHDA, CDR2 SQIVND (reference sequence). J lost 6 bases, V lost 3 bases, and 11 bases had no gene match. CDR3 in DNA: TGTGCCAGTAGTATCCCTGCTAGTGGGGGGGTCAATGAGCAGTTCTTC. Protein product: CASSIPASGGVNEQFF.

This rearrangement joins TRBV7-9 to TRBJ2-1; D may be TRBD1 (6 bases). The CDR3 has 13 residues. Germline CDR1 and CDR2: SEHNR and FQNEAQ (reference sequence). The V end lost 5 bases, the J end lost 12 bases, and 17 bases lay between the germline ends. CDR3 amino acids: CASSQGGEGGQFF. The CDR3 nucleotides read TGTGCCAGCAGCCAAGGGGGAGAAGGTGGGCAGTTCTTC.

The J gene is TRBJ1-2, the V gene TRBV7-9; 9 nucleotides line up with TRBD1. The V and J ends lost 4 bases and 0 bases, in that order; junction bases with no gene match: 9. Germline V gene sequence: CDR1 SEHNR, CDR2 FQNEAQ (reference sequence). The length of the CDR3 is 17 residues. The CDR3 sequence: CASSSTGTGNANYGYTF. CDR3 DNA: TGTGCCAGCAGCTCTACCGGGACAGGGAACGCTAACTATGGCTACACCTTC.

This sequence joins TRBV6-1 and TRBJ1-5; D may be TRBD1 (5 bases). V lost 4 bases and J lost 1, with 11 bases in between. Germline CDR1 MNHNS, CDR2 SASEGT. The CDR3 is 15 residues long. The DNA of the CDR3 is TGTGCCAGCAGTGCAATGGGGGGGAGCAATCAGCCCCAGCATTTT. This codes for CASSAMGGSNQPQHF.

The chain couples TRBV25-1 to TRBJ2-7, with 7 nucleotides matching TRBD2. This CDR3 region has 14 residues. V lost 10 bases and J lost 1; bases outside the gene matches: 10. The germline V gene has CDR1 MGHDK and CDR2 SYGVNS. DNA of the CDR3: TGTGCCACCTCGAGCAGCGGGGTTTCCTACGAGCAGTACTTC. This codes for CATSSSGVSYEQYF.

The chain has TRBV10-2 and TRBJ2-5; 7 bases map to TRBD2. The CDR3 covers 11 residues. V lost 9 bases to trimming and J lost 5 bases; unmatched junction nucleotides: 3. CDR1 and CDR2 (germline): WSHSY, SAAADI. In DNA, the CDR3 is TGCGCCAGTGGGGAGGGGGAGACCCAGTACTTC. Translated: CASGEGETQYF.

This sequence joins TRBV28 and TRBJ2-3; D possibly corresponds to TRBD2 (5 bases). The germline V and J ends were trimmed by 7 bases and 1 base, with 15 bases remaining between them. The CDR3 has 15 amino acids. Germline CDR1 reads MDHEN; CDR2 reads SYDVKM. The chain's CDR3 is CASKGTAARTDTQYF. CDR3 nucleotides: TGTGCCAGCAAGGGCACAGCGGCCCGCACAGATACGCAGTATTTT. The variable domain in full, with the rest retrieved from reference TRBV28 and TRBJ2-3, is DVKVTQSSRYLVKRTGEKVFLECVQDMDHENMFWYRQDPGLGLRLIYFSYDVKMKEKGDIPEGYSVSREKKERFSLILESASTNQTSMYLCASKGTAARTDTQYFGPGTRLTVL.

This clone turned up a few times. The rearrangement joins TRBV9 to TRBJ1-2, with no clear D. CDR1 is SGDLS and CDR2 is YYNGEE in the germline V gene. The CDR3 consists of 14 residues. The V end was cut by 0 bases, the J end by 3 bases, with 9 bases between. The DNA of the CDR3 is TGTGCCAGCAGCGTAGGGGGTGGCGACTATGGCTACACCTTC. This translates into CASSVGGGDYGYTF.

V usage is TRBV30 and J usage is TRBJ2-7, with D possibly TRBD2 on 5 matching bases. Per germline, CDR1 GTSNPN and CDR2 SVGIG (reference sequence). Trimming cost V 4 bases and J 0 bases, with 13 bases left between them. This CDR3 comprises 14 residues. CDR3 region: CAWNRGRVSYEQYF. The CDR3 DNA reads as TGTGCCTGGAACCGGGGAAGGGTCTCCTACGAGCAGTACTTC. Full variable domain (rest looked up from reference TRBV30 and TRBJ2-7): SQTIHQWPATLVQPVGSPLSLECTVEGTSNPNLYWYRQAAGRGLQLLFYSVGIGQISSEVPQNLSASRPQDRQFILSSKKLLLSDSGFYLCAWNRGRVSYEQYFGPGTRLTVT.

The chain couples TRBV4-1 to TRBJ2-3; tentative D call: TRBD2 (5 bases). Trimming pared 5 bases from V and 0 bases from J, leaving 18 bases between. The CDR3 length is 17 residues. Germline assignment: CDR1 MGHRA and CDR2 YSYEKL. The CDR3 here is CASSSPGSKGSTDTQYF. CDR3 bases: TGCGCCAGCAGCTCCCCGGGGTCTAAGGGTAGCACAGATACGCAGTATTTT.

Turning to this clone: The CDR3 carries no conserved terminal phenylalanine or tryptophan, so it likely arises from a read error. The gene calls are TRBV5-5 and TRBJ1-6; D is perhaps TRBD1 (6 bases). V was pared by 4 bases and J by 10 bases, with 12 bases between. The CDR3 totals 13 residues. Germline loops: CDR1 SGHKS, CDR2 YYEKEE (reference sequence). The CDR3 spells CASSLRGGSPLHL. In DNA, the CDR3 is TGTGCCAGCAGCCTCAGGGGAGGATCACCCCTCCACCTT.

The chain links TRBV11-2 to TRBJ2-3; tentatively, D is TRBD1 (6 bases). The CDR3 totals 13 residues. Germline CDR1 SGHAT, CDR2 FQNNGV. The V and J ends lost 4 bases and 4 bases respectively, with 9 bases between them. The DNA of the CDR3 is TGTGCCAGCAGCTCCCGACAGGCAGATACGCAGTATTTT. Protein sequence: CASSSRQADTQYF.

The rearrangement joins TRBV9 to TRBJ1-2, with a tentative D call TRBD1 (5 bases). This CDR3 contains 15 residues. CDR1 SGDLS and CDR2 YYNGEE come from the germline V gene. Trimming removed 3 bases at V and 4 bases at J, with 16 bases between. The CDR3 DNA follows: TGTGCCAGCAGCGCAAGATCGGGGCAGACCTATGGCTACACCTTC. Translation: CASSARSGQTYGYTF.

There are a few counts of this clone. The chain is built from TRBV19 and TRBJ1-3; D is undetermined. The germline V gene encodes CDR1 LNHDA and CDR2 SQIVND (reference sequence). V lost 7 bases and J lost 4, with 14 bases in between. This CDR3 has 14 amino acids. The CDR3: CASKTGEGGNTIYF. The CDR3 bases are TGTGCCAGTAAAACCGGGGAAGGCGGAAACACCATATATTTT. Full variable domain (outside the CDR3, taken from reference TRBV19 and TRBJ1-3): DGGITQSPKYLFRKEGQNVTLSCEQNLNHDAMYWYRQDPGQGLRLIYYSQIVNDFQKGDIAEGYSVSREKKESFPLTVTSAQKNPTAFYLCASKTGEGGNTIYFGEGSWLTVV.